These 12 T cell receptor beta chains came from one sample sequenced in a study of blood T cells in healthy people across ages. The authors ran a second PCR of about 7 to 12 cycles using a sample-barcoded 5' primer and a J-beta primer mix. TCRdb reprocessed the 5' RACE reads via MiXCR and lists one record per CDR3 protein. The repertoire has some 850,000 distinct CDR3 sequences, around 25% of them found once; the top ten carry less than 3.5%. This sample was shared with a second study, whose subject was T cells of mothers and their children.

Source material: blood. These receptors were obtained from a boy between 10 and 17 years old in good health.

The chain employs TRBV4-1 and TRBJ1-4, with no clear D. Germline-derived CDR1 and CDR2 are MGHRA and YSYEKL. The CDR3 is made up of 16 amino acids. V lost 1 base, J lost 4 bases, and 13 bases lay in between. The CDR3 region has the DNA TGCGCCAGCAGCCAAGCGGGTGGCAGGCGTAATGAAAAACTGTTTTTT. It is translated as CASSQAGGRRNEKLFF.

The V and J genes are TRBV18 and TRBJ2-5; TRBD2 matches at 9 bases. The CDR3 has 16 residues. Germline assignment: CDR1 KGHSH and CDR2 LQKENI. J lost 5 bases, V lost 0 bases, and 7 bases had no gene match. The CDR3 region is CASSPPLAGIIETQYF. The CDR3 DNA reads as TGTGCCAGCTCACCACCTCTAGCGGGGATTATTGAGACCCAGTACTTC.

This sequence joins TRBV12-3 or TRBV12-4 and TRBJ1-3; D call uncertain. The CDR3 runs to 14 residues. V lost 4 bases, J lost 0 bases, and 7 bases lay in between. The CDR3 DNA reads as TGTGCCAGCAGTTCCATGAACTCTGGAAACACCATATATTTT. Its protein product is CASSSMNSGNTIYF.

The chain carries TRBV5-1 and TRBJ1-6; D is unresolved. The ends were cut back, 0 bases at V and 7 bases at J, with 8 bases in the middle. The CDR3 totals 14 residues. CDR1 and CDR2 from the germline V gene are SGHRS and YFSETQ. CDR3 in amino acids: CASSLDNLNSPLHF. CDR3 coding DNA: TGCGCCAGCAGCTTGGACAACCTAAATTCACCCCTCCACTTT.

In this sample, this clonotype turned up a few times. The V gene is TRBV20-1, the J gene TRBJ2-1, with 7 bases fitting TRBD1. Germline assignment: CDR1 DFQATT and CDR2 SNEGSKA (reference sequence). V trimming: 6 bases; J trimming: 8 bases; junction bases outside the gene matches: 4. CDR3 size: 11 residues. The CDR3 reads CSAITGDEQFF. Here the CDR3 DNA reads TGCAGTGCGATTACAGGGGATGAGCAGTTCTTC.

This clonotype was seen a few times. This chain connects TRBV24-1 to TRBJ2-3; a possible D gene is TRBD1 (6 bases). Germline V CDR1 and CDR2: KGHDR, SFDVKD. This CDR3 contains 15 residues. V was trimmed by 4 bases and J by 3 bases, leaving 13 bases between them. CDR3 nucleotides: TGTGCCACCAGTGACCCGACAGGATCGACAGATACGCAGTATTTT. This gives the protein CATSDPTGSTDTQYF.

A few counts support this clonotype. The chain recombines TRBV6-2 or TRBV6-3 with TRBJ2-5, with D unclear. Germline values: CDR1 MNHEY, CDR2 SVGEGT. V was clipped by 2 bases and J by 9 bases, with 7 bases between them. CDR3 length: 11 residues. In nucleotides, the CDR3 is TGTGCCAGCAGTTACGAGTGGTCCCAGTACTTC. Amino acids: CASSYEWSQYF.

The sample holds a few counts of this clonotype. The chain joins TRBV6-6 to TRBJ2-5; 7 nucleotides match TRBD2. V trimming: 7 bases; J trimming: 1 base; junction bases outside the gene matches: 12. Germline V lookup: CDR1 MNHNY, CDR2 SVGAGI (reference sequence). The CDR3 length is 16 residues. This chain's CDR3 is CASNARRGNGQETQYF. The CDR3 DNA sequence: TGTGCCAGCAACGCCCGGCGGGGGAATGGCCAAGAGACCCAGTACTTC.

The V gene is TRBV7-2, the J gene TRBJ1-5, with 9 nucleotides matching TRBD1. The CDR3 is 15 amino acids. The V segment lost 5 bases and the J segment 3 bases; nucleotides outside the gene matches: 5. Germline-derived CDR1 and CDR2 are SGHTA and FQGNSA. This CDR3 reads CASSVQGALNQPQHF. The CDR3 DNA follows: TGTGCCAGCAGCGTACAGGGGGCCCTCAATCAGCCCCAGCATTTT.

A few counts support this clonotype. CDR3 residues: CASSFYWVSGANVLTF. CDR3 DNA: TGTGCCAGCAGTTTTTACTGGGTCTCTGGGGCCAACGTCCTGACTTTC. The chain employs TRBV12-3 or TRBV12-4 and TRBJ2-6, with D uncertain. The CDR3 consists of 16 residues. V was pared by 3 bases and J by 0 bases, with 9 bases between.

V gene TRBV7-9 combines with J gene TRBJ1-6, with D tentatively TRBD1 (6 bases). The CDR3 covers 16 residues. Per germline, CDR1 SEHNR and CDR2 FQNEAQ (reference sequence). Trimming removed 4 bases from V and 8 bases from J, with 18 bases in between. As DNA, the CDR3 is TGTGCCAGCAGCTCCCTACAGGGCGGAAGGGATTCACCCCTCCACTTT. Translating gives CASSSLQGGRDSPLHF.

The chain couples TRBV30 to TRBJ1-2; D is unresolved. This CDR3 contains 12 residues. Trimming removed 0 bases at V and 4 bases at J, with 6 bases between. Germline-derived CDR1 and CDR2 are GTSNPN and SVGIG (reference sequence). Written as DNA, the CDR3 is TGTGCCTGGAGTGTATTCAGCTATGGCTACACCTTC. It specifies CAWSVFSYGYTF. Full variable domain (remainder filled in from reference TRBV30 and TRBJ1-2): SQTIHQWPATLVQPVGSPLSLECTVEGTSNPNLYWYRQAAGRGLQLLFYSVGIGQISSEVPQNLSASRPQDRQFILSSKKLLLSDSGFYLCAWSVFSYGYTFGSGTRLTVV.